This section outlines one T cell receptor (beta chain) sequence together with its context. Germline CDR1 reads WNHNN; CDR2 reads SYGVQD (reference sequence). The germline V and J ends were trimmed by 3 bases and 0 bases, with 18 bases remaining between them. This CDR3 region has 18 residues. This sample is drawn from a study of preoperative IRX-2 immunotherapy in early breast cancer. Repertoires were generated with immunoSEQ multiplex PCR, while TCRdb's copy carries only in-frame clones and drops some. This table has fewer than 70,000 clones, roughly 94% appearing once. Treatment: preoperative locoregional IRX-2 cytokine immunotherapy. This phase Ib study tested locoregional IRX-2 cytokine immunotherapy given before surgery.

This chain uses TRBV10-1 with TRBJ1-3; D unclear. This sample was gathered from a patient treated with IRX-2 immunotherapy. This sequence was found in a human donor with breast cancer. CDR3 sequence: CASSDSSLGLASGNTIYF. The CDR3 region has the DNA TGCGCCAGCAGTGATAGTAGTCTAGGACTTGCCTCTGGAAACACCATATATTTT.